The clone carrying this TCR beta chain was found a few times. Losses at the gene ends were 6 bases for V and 5 bases for J; bases not matched to a gene: 6. CDR1 and CDR2 from the germline V gene are MNHEY and SVGAGI. The CDR3 extends over 13 amino acids. This entry is derived from a study of blood T cell repertoires in COVID-19. The overall study: Acute and convalescent COVID-19 specimens originated in the United States, Italy and Spain. T cells, B-cell-depleted T cells, or PBMCs provided the cDNA or gDNA that served as material.

Authors' data handling: Reference gene primer amplification gave estimated nucleated cell counts. Only in-frame clones appear in the TCRdb table, and some are missing; sequencing was by immunoSEQ multiplex PCR. V, J and clone size reflect that table, while D and trimming were determined from the DNA. The table has about 200,000 clones, over 75% seen once. This receptor was taken from a woman between 40 and 50 years old with acute or convalescent COVID-19. The material sequenced was peripheral blood. The rearrangement uses TRBV6-5 and TRBJ1-1; the match to TRBD1 covers 7 bases. The CDR3 reads CASRTDRETEAFF. CDR3 bases: TGTGCCAGCAGAACCGACAGGGAAACTGAAGCTTTCTTT.